This section outlines one TCR beta chain sequence together with its context. What it recognizes is unknown. V gave up 0 bases and J gave up 0 bases, with 9 bases separating them. Germline V gene data show CDR1 as GTSNPN and CDR2 as SVGIG (reference sequence). The CDR3 totals 15 residues. This entry comes from a study of Ad26.COV2.S vaccination and SARS-CoV-2 variants. Study at large: Donor had been placed in the Ad26.COV2.S arm of the COV1001 trial.

Sample treatment: approximately 18 received Ad26.COV2.S at low or high dose, single or two shots; about 5 received placebo; per-sample allocation not given. The study sampled participants on day 63 after the first vaccine or placebo injection. Aged 18-55 years, donor was enrolled in Boston in 2020. Study-level results: Ad26.COV2.S recipients had broader spike-specific TCRs (P = 0.0014).

TCRdb's table, derived via immunoSEQ multiplex PCR, lists solely in-frame clones and lacks some. The sample lists hundreds of thousands of clones; approximately 88% were seen once. Sample: peripheral blood, taken in a trial of Ad26.COV2.S vaccine versus placebo. The TCR originated in a person between 18 and 60 years old who received the Ad26.COV2.S COVID-19 vaccine or a placebo. The J gene is TRBJ1-5, the V gene TRBV30; D unclear. The CDR3 DNA is TGTGCCTGGAGTGTACGGCAGAATAGCAATCAGCCCCAGCATTTT. This encodes CAWSVRQNSNQPQHF.